This TCR beta chain was sequenced for a study of blood T cell repertoires in COVID-19. The wider study: Acute and convalescent COVID-19 specimens originated in the United States, Italy and Spain. PBMCs, B-cell-depleted T cells, or T cells provided the cDNA or gDNA that made up the material.

The V and J ends lost 0 bases and 1 base, in that order; junction bases with no gene match: 8. Germline values: CDR1 SGHNT, CDR2 YYREEE (reference sequence). The CDR3 has 18 residues. In the original analysis: Reference gene primer amplification in the assay estimated nucleated cell counts. The method was immunoSEQ multiplex PCR; TCRdb's version includes in-frame clones alone and lacks a portion of them. V and J calls and clone size are given by that table; D and trimming were obtained from the DNA. The table records some 110,000 clones, 60% to 85% of them present only once. The sequence was obtained from a man in his 70s with acute or convalescent COVID-19. The gene calls are TRBV5-4 and TRBJ2-2; 8 positions agree with TRBD1. The sample comprised peripheral blood. CDR3 sequence: CASSLASDRDRNTGELFF. DNA of the CDR3: TGTGCCAGCAGCTTGGCCTCGGACAGGGACCGGAACACCGGGGAGCTGTTTTTT.